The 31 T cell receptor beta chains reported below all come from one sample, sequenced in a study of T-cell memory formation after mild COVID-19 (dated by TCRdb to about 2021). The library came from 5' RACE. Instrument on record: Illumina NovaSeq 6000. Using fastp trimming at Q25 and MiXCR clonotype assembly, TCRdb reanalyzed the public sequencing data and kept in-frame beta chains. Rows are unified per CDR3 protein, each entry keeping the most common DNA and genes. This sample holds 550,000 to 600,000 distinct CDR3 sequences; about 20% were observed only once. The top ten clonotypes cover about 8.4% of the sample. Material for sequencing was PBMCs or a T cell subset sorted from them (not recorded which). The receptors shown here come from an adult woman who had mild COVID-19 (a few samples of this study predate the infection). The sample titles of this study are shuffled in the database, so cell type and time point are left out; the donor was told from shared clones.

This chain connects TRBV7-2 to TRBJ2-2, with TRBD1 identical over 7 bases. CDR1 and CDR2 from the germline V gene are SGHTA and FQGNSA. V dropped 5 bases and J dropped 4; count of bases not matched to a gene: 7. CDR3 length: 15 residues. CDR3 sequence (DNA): TGTGCCAGCAGCCTCGCGACAGGGATCACCGGGGAGCTGTTTTTT. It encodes CASSLATGITGELFF.

Here the CDR3 reads CASSLQGSDEQFF. CDR3 nucleotides: TGTGCCAGCAGCTTACAGGGGAGTGATGAGCAGTTCTTC. V gene TRBV7-3 combines with J gene TRBJ2-1, with D possibly matching TRBD1 (6 bases). V lost 2 bases to trimming and J lost 8 bases, with 10 bases between them. This CDR3 spans 13 amino acids. Germline CDR1 and CDR2: SGHTA and FQGTGA.

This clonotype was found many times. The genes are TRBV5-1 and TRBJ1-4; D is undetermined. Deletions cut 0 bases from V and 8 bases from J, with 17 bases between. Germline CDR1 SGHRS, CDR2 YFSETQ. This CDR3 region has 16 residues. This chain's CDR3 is CASSLGGSFPSEKLFF. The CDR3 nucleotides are TGCGCCAGCAGCTTGGGGGGTTCATTCCCGAGCGAAAAACTGTTTTTT.

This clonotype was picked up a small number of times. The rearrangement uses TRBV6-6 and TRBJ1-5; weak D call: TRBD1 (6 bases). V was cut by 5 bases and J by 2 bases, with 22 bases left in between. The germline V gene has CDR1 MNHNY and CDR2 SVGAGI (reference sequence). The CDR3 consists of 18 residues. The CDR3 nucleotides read TGTGCCAGCAGTAAACAAATTGGGGGGGCGAGGGGCAATCAGCCCCAGCATTTT. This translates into CASSKQIGGARGNQPQHF.

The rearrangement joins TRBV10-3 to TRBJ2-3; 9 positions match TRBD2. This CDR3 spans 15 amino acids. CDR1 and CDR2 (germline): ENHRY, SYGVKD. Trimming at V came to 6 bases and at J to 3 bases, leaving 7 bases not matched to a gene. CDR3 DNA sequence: TGTGCCATCAGGGGGTCTAGCGGGGAGACAGATACGCAGTATTTT. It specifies CAIRGSSGETDTQYF.

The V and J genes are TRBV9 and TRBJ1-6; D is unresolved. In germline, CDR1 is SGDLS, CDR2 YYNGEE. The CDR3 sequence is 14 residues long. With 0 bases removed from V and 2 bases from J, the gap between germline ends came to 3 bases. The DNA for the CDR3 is TGTGCCAGCAGCGTAGGCCCCTATAATTCACCCCTCCACTTT. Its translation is CASSVGPYNSPLHF.

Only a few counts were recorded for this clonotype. The CDR3 here is CASSLVGTGRGNEQFF. In DNA, the CDR3 is TGTGCCAGCAGCTTAGTTGGGACAGGGAGGGGTAATGAGCAGTTCTTC. This chain uses TRBV7-2 with TRBJ2-1; 9 positions agree with TRBD1. The length of the CDR3 is 16 residues. Germline CDR1 reads SGHTA; CDR2 reads FQGNSA. Trimming at V came to 1 base and at J to 7 bases, leaving 8 bases not matched to a gene.

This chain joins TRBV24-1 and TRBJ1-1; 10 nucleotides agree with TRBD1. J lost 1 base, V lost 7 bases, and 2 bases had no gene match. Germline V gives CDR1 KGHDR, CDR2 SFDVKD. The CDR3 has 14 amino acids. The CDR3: CATRTGGSNTEAFF. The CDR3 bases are TGTGCCACCAGGACAGGGGGCTCGAACACTGAAGCTTTCTTT.

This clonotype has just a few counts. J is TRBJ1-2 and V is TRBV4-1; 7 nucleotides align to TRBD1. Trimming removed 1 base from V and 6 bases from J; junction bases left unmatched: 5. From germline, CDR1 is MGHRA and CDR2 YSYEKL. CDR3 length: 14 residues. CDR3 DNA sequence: TGCGCCAGCAGCCAAGCGGACAGGTTGGATGGCTACACCTTC. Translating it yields CASSQADRLDGYTF.

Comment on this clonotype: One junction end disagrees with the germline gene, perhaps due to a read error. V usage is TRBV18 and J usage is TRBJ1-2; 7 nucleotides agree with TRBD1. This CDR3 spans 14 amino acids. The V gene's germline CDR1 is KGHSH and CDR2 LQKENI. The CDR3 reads CASSSGQATYGYTF. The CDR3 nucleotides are TGTGCCAGCTCATCAGGACAGGCAACATATGGCTACACTTTC.

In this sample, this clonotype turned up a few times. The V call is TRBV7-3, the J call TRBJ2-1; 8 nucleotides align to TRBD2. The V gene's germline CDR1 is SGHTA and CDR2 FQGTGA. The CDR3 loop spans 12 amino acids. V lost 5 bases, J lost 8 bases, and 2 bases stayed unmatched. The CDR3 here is CASSGAGDEQFF. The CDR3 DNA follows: TGTGCCAGCAGCGGAGCGGGAGATGAGCAGTTCTTC. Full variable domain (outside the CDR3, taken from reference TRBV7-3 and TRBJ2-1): GAGVSQTPSNKVTEKGKYVELRCDPISGHTALYWYRQSLGQGPEFLIYFQGTGAADDSGLPNDRFFAVRPEGSVSTLKIQRTERGDSAVYLCASSGAGDEQFFGPGTRLTVL.

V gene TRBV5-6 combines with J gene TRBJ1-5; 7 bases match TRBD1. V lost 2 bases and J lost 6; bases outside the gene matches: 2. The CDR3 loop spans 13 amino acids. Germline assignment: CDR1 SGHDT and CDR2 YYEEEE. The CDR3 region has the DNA TGTGCCAGCAGCTTCGGGACAGCTCAGCCCCAGCATTTT. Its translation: CASSFGTAQPQHF.

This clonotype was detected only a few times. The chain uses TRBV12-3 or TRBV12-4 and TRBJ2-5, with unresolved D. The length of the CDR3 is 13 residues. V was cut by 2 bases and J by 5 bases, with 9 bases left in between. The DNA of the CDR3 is TGTGCCAGCAGTTTACGGCCGACGGAGACCCAGTACTTC. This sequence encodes CASSLRPTETQYF.

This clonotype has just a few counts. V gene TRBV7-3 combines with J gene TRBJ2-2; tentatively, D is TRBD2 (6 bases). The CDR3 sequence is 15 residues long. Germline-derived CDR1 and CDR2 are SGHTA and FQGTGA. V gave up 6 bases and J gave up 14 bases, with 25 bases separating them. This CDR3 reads CASREGREFPPRLFF. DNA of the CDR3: TGTGCCAGCAGGGAGGGCCGCGAATTTCCACCTCGCCTGTTTTTT.

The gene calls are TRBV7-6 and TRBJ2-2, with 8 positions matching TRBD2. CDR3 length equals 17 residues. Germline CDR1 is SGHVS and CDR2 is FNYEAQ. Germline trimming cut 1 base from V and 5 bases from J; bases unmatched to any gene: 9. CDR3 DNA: TGTGCCAGCAGCTTAGGGTGGAGCGGGAGATTAACCGGGGAGCTGTTTTTT. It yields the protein CASSLGWSGRLTGELFF.

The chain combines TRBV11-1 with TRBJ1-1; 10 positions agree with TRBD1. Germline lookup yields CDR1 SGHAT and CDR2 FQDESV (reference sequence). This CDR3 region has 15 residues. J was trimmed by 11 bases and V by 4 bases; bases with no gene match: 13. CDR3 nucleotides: TGTGCCAGCAGCTCCGGGACAGGGGTCGTCTCCGGGGCTTTCTTT. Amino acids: CASSSGTGVVSGAFF. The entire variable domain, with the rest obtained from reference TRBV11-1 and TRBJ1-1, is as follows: EAEVAQSPRYKITEKSQAVAFWCDPISGHATLYWYRQILGQGPELLVQFQDESVVDDSQLPKDRFSAERLKGVDSTLKIQPAELGDSAMYLCASSSGTGVVSGAFFGQGTRLTVV.

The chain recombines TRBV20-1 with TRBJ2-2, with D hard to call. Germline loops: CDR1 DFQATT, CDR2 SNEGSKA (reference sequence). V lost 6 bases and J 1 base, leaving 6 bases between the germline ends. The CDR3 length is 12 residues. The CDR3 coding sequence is TGCAGTGCAAAGAAGAACACCGGGGAGCTGTTTTTT. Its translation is CSAKKNTGELFF.

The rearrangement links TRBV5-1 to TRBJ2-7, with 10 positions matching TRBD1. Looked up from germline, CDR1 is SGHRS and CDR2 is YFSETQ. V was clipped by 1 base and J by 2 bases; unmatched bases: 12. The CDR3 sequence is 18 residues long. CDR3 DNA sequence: TGCGCCAGCAGCTTGTCGAAGCTGACAGGGGGCGACCCCTACGAGCAGTACTTC. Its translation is CASSLSKLTGGDPYEQYF.

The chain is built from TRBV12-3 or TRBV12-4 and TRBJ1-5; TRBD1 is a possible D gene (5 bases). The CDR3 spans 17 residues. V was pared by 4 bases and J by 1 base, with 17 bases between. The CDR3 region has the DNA TGTGCCAGCAGTTGGGACGCAGGGTTTGGGAGCAATCAGCCCCAGCATTTT. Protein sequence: CASSWDAGFGSNQPQHF.

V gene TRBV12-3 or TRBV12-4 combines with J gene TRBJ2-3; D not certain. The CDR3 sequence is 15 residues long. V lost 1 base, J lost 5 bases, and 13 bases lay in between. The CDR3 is CASSLETAAGDTQYF. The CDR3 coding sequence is TGTGCCAGCAGTTTAGAGACCGCCGCCGGAGATACGCAGTATTTT.

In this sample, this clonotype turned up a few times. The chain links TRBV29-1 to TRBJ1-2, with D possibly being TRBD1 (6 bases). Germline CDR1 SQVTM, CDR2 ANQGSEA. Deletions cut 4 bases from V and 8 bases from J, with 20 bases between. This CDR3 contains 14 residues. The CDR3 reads CSVGGPGQVDGYTF. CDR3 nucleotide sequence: TGCAGCGTTGGGGGTCCGGGACAAGTAGACGGCTACACCTTC.

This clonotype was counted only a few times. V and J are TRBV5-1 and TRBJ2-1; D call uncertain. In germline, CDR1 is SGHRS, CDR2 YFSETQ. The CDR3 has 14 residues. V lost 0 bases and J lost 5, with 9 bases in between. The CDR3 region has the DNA TGCGCCAGCAGCTTGGGTGGTCTGAACAATGAGCAGTTCTTC. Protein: CASSLGGLNNEQFF.

Here the CDR3 DNA reads TGTGCCAGCAGCTTAGCCAGGGGAACCAGAGAGACCCAGTACTTC. Encoded protein: CASSLARGTRETQYF. The chain recombines TRBV11-2 with TRBJ2-5, with D perhaps TRBD1 (6 bases). The CDR3 spans 15 residues. CDR1 and CDR2 from the germline V gene are SGHAT and FQNNGV. The V and J ends lost 1 base and 4 bases respectively, with 13 bases between them. The entire variable domain, with the rest obtained from reference TRBV11-2 and TRBJ2-5, is as follows: EAGVAQSPRYKIIEKRQSVAFWCNPISGHATLYWYQQILGQGPKLLIQFQNNGVVDDSQLPKDRFSAERLKGVDSTLKIQPAKLEDSAVYLCASSLARGTRETQYFGPGTRLLVL.

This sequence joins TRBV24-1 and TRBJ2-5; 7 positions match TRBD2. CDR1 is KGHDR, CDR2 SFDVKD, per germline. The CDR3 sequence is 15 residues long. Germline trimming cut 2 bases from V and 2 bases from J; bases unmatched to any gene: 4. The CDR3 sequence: CATSDSGLLQETQYF. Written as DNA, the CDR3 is TGTGCCACCAGTGATTCGGGACTACTTCAAGAGACCCAGTACTTC.

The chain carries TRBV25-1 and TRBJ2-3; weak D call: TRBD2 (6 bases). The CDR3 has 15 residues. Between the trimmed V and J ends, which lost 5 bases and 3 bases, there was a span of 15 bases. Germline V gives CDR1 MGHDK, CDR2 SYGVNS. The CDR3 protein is CASSFPSAGTDTQYF. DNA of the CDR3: TGTGCCAGCAGTTTCCCTAGCGCGGGGACAGATACGCAGTATTTT. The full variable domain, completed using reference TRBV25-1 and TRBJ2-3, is EADIYQTPRYLVIGTGKKITLECSQTMGHDKMYWYQQDPGMELHLIHYSYGVNSTEKGDLSSESTVSRIRTEHFPLTLESARPSHTSQYLCASSFPSAGTDTQYFGPGTRLTVL.

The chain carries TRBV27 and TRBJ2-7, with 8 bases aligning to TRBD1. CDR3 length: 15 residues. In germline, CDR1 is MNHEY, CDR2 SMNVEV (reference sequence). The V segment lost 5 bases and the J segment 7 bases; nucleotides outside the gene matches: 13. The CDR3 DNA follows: TGTGCCAGCAGTACTCCAGGGGGCACATCGCGGGAGCAGTACTTC. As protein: CASSTPGGTSREQYF.

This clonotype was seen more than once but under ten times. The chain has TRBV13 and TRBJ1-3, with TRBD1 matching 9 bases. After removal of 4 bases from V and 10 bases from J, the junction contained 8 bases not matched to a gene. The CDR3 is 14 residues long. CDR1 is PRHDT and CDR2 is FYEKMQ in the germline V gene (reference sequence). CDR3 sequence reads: CASSYGQGKGTIYF. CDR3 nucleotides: TGTGCCAGCAGCTACGGACAGGGGAAAGGGACCATATATTTT.

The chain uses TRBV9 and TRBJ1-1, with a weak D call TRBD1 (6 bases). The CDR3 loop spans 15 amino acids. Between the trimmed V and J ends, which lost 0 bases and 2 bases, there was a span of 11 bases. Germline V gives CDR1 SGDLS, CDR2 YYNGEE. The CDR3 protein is CASSVEAGANTEAFF. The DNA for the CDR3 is TGTGCCAGCAGCGTAGAGGCAGGGGCAAACACTGAAGCTTTCTTT. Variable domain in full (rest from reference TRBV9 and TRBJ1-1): DSGVTQTPKHLITATGQRVTLRCSPRSGDLSVYWYQQSLDQGLQFLIQYYNGEERAKGNILERFSAQQFPDLHSELNLSSLELGDSALYFCASSVEAGANTEAFFGQGTRLTVV.

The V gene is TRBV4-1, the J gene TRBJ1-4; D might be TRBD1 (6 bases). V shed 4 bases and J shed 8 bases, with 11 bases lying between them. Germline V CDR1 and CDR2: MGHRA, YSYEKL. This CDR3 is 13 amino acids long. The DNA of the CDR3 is TGCGCCAGCAGCCTAACGACAGGCGAAAAACTGTTTTTT. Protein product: CASSLTTGEKLFF.

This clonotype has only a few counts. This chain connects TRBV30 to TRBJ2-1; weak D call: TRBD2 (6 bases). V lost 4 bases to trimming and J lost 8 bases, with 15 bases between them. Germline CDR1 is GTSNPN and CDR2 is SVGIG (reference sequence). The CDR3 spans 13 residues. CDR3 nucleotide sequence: TGTGCCTGGACCGTGACTAGAGGGGATGAGCAGTTCTTC. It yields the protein CAWTVTRGDEQFF.

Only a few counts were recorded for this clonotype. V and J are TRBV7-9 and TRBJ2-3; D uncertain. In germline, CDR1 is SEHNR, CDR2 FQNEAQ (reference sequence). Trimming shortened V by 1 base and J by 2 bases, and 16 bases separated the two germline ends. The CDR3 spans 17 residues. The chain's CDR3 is CASSLDLGTTYTDTQYF. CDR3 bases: TGTGCCAGCAGCTTAGATCTGGGAACCACTTACACAGATACGCAGTATTTT.